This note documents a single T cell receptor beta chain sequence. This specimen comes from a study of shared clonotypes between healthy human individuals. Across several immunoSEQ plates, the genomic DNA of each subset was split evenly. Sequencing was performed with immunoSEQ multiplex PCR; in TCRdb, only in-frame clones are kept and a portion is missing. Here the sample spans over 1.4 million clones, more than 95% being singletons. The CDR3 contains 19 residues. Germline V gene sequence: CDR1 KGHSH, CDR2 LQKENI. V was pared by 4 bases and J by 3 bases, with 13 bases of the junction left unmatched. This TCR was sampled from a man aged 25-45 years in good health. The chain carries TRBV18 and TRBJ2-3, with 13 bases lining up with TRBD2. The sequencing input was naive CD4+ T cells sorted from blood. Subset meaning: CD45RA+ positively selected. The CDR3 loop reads CASSRNPGLAGIRTDTQYF. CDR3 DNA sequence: TGTGCCAGCTCACGAAATCCGGGACTAGCGGGAATAAGGACAGATACGCAGTATTTT. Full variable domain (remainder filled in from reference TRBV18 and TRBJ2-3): NAGVMQNPRHLVRRRGQEARLRCSPMKGHSHVYWYRQLPEEGLKFMVYLQKENIIDESGMPKERFSAEFPKEGPSILRIQQVVRGDSAAYFCASSRNPGLAGIRTDTQYFGPGTRLTVL.